This entry lists 9 T cell receptor beta chains sequenced from one sample in a study of identifying expanded T cells in peripheral blood. The method was immunoSEQ multiplex PCR; TCRdb's version includes in-frame clones alone and lacks a portion of them. The table lists some 99,000 clones, around 89% of them singletons. The sample taken for sequencing was blood. These receptors all come from a person aged 18-70 years in good health.

This rearrangement joins TRBV29-1 to TRBJ2-5, with 9 bases that match TRBD2. This CDR3 has 14 amino acids. V dropped 5 bases and J dropped 5; count of bases not matched to a gene: 9. In germline, CDR1 is SQVTM, CDR2 ANQGSEA. The chain's CDR3 is CSVWVAGVRETQYF. CDR3 bases: TGCAGCGTTTGGGTAGCGGGGGTTCGGGAGACCCAGTACTTC.

V is TRBV15 and J is TRBJ2-3, with a tentative D call TRBD1 (6 bases). The CDR3 covers 13 residues. CDR1 and CDR2 from the germline V gene are LNHNV and YYDKDF (reference sequence). Trimming took off 11 bases at V and 1 base at J, with 13 bases between the two ends. Here the CDR3 reads CALQAGGTDTQYF. CDR3 coding DNA: TGTGCCTTGCAGGCAGGGGGCACAGATACGCAGTATTTT.

The genes are TRBV28 and TRBJ2-7; possibly TRBD1 or TRBD2 for D (5 bases each). CDR3 length: 13 amino acids. Germline CDR1 and CDR2: MDHEN and SYDVKM. The germline V and J ends were trimmed by 7 bases and 4 bases, with 14 bases remaining between them. In DNA, the CDR3 is TGTGCCAGCACCCGGGACCAGCATTACGAGCAGTACTTC. It specifies CASTRDQHYEQYF.

This clone came up once. The chain couples TRBV30 to TRBJ1-2; 9 nucleotides agree with TRBD1. The CDR3 covers 14 residues. The V and J ends lost 0 bases and 8 bases, in that order; junction bases with no gene match: 7. Germline V gene lookup returns CDR1 GTSNPN and CDR2 SVGIG (reference sequence). The CDR3 here is CAWSVLVTGGGYTF. DNA of the CDR3: TGTGCCTGGAGTGTACTCGTGACAGGGGGAGGCTACACCTTC. The whole variable domain, remainder taken from reference TRBV30 and TRBJ1-2, is SQTIHQWPATLVQPVGSPLSLECTVEGTSNPNLYWYRQAAGRGLQLLFYSVGIGQISSEVPQNLSASRPQDRQFILSSKKLLLSDSGFYLCAWSVLVTGGGYTFGSGTRLTVV.

The gene calls are TRBV5-1 and TRBJ1-5; D uncertain. V was clipped by 0 bases and J by 6 bases, with 10 bases between them. The germline CDR1 and CDR2 sequences are SGHRS and YFSETQ. This CDR3 contains 14 residues. The CDR3 sequence is CASSLEGRIQPQHF. The CDR3 region has the DNA TGCGCCAGCAGCTTGGAGGGCAGAATTCAGCCCCAGCATTTT.

CDR3 nucleotide sequence: TGTGCCAGCAGTGGGGCGCGAGGGCAATCAGATACGCAGTATTTT. Its protein product is CASSGARGQSDTQYF. The chain recombines TRBV2 with TRBJ2-3; maybe TRBD2 (5 bases). Trimming pared 4 bases from V and 4 bases from J, leaving 15 bases between. Germline CDR1 reads SNHLY; CDR2 reads FYNNEI. The CDR3 has 15 amino acids.

The V and J genes are TRBV28 and TRBJ2-7, with D possibly TRBD2 on 5 matching bases. The CDR3 length is 15 residues. Per the germline V gene, CDR1 is MDHEN and CDR2 is SYDVKM. The ends were cut back, 6 bases at V and 2 bases at J, with 17 bases in the middle. In nucleotides, the CDR3 is TGTGCCAGCAGAGTCTCTAGCACAACGGCCTACGAGCAGTACTTC. The encoded protein is CASRVSSTTAYEQYF. The full variable domain, with the rest looked up from reference TRBV28 and TRBJ2-7, is DVKVTQSSRYLVKRTGEKVFLECVQDMDHENMFWYRQDPGLGLRLIYFSYDVKMKEKGDIPEGYSVSREKKERFSLILESASTNQTSMYLCASRVSSTTAYEQYFGPGTRLTVT.

The chain employs TRBV29-1 and TRBJ1-4; 7 bases match TRBD1. With V trimmed by 7 bases and J by 17 bases, 16 bases remained unmatched. CDR1 is SQVTM, CDR2 ANQGSEA, per germline. The CDR3 is 12 residues long. The CDR3 nucleotides are TGCAGCGCCGCGAACTCAGGGGGAAACTCTTTTTTT. Its translation is CSAANSGGNSFF.

This chain connects TRBV9 to TRBJ1-3; D is uncertain. This CDR3 has 15 amino acids. Trimming cost V 3 bases and J 0 bases, with 10 bases left between them. Germline V gene lookup returns CDR1 SGDLS and CDR2 YYNGEE. CDR3 sequence: CASSAGLNSGNTIYF. For the CDR3, the DNA is TGTGCCAGCAGCGCGGGCCTTAACTCTGGAAACACCATATATTTT.